The clone carrying this T cell receptor (beta chain) was observed many times. Germline V gene sequence: CDR1 SNHLY, CDR2 FYNNEI. The CDR3 covers 16 residues. J lost 4 bases, V lost 6 bases, and 7 bases had no gene match. The data were obtained in a study of T-cell reconstitution after alpha-beta-depleted transplantation in children. Unique molecular identifiers were built into the TCRbeta library. TCRdb reprocessed the PCR reads with MiXCR, giving one entry per CDR3 protein. Seen here are 540,000 or so distinct CDR3 sequences, more than 20% observed once, and the top ten hold about 14%. The rearrangement uses TRBV2 and TRBJ2-6; 9 positions agree with TRBD2. Sample: PBMCs, mostly from graft donor cells, taken 360 days after TCRalphabeta/CD19-depleted stem cell transplant. The source is a boy under three years old who had a stem cell transplant for acute myeloid leukemia, so the T cells may come from the graft donor. The CDR3 DNA reads TGTGCCAGCAGGAGAAGCGGGGGGACCGGGGCCAACGTCCTGACTTTC. Translating gives CASRRSGGTGANVLTF.